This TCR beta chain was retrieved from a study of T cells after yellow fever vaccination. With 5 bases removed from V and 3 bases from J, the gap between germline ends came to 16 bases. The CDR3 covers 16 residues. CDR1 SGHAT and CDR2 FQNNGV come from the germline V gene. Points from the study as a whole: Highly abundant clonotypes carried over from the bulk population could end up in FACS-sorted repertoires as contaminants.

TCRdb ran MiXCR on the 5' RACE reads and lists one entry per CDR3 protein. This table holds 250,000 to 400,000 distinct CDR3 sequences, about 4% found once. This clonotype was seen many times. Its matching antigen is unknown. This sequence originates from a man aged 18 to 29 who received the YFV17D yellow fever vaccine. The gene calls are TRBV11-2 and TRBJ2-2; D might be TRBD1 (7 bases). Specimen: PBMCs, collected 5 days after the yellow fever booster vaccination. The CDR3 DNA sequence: TGTGCCAGCAGCCTCAATCCAGGGGGGTACACCGGGGAGCTGTTTTTT. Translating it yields CASSLNPGGYTGELFF.